The 24 T cell receptor beta chains in this list originate from one sample, sequenced in a study of shared clonotypes between healthy human individuals. Measured with immunoSEQ multiplex PCR; TCRdb has only the in-frame clones, and not every one. The table lists hundreds of thousands of clones, about 80% of them singletons. The material sequenced was memory CD4+ T cells sorted from blood. Subset of the sample: CD45RA-negative fraction. The receptors derive from a woman in her twenties or thirties in good health.

The chain combines TRBV6-1 with TRBJ2-5; 10 bases match TRBD1. The CDR3 spans 16 residues. Germline V gives CDR1 MNHNS, CDR2 SASEGT. J was trimmed by 3 bases and V by 3 bases; bases with no gene match: 7. The CDR3, as DNA: TGTGCCAGCAGTGACCTCGGGGGGACAGGGGAAGAGACCCAGTACTTC. As protein: CASSDLGGTGEETQYF.

The chain combines TRBV5-1 with TRBJ2-6; TRBD1 aligns across 9 bases. CDR3 size: 18 residues. Germline lookup yields CDR1 SGHRS and CDR2 YFSETQ. Germline trimming cut 4 bases from V and 1 base from J; bases unmatched to any gene: 9. The CDR3 DNA reads TGCGCCAGCAGCCCGGGCGGGACAGGGTGGTCTGGGGCCAACGTCCTGACTTTC. It encodes CASSPGGTGWSGANVLTF.

Here the CDR3 reads CAWNIQGGSEKLFF. In DNA form, the CDR3 reads TGTGCCTGGAACATACAGGGGGGTAGTGAAAAACTGTTTTTT. The chain has TRBV30 and TRBJ1-4; 8 bases map to TRBD1. V lost 4 bases, J lost 7 bases, and 8 bases stayed unmatched. CDR1 and CDR2 from the germline V gene are GTSNPN and SVGIG (reference sequence). The CDR3 has 14 residues.

V and J are TRBV6-6 and TRBJ1-1; D not certain. The V gene's germline CDR1 is MNHNY and CDR2 SVGAGI (reference sequence). Trimming left V 2 bases short and J 5 bases short, with 12 bases between. There are 14 residues in the CDR3. The CDR3 sequence is CASSYPSQLTEAFF. In DNA form, the CDR3 reads TGTGCCAGCAGTTACCCCTCACAGCTGACTGAAGCTTTCTTT.

This clone was recorded only once. V is TRBV5-1 and J is TRBJ2-7; 9 positions agree with TRBD1. V lost 0 bases, J lost 5 bases, and 9 bases stayed unmatched. Germline assignment: CDR1 SGHRS and CDR2 YFSETQ. The CDR3 loop spans 16 amino acids. In DNA form, the CDR3 reads TGCGCCAGCAGCTTGGCCCTGCGGACAGGGGTCAACGAGCAGTACTTC. It is translated as CASSLALRTGVNEQYF.

This chain connects TRBV27 to TRBJ2-1; 7 bases map to TRBD2. V gave up 8 bases and J gave up 4 bases; unmatched junction bases: 11. Germline V gene sequence: CDR1 MNHEY, CDR2 SMNVEV (reference sequence). CDR3 length: 15 amino acids. This chain's CDR3 is CASVKAASGYNEQFF. The CDR3 nucleotides are TGTGCCAGCGTGAAGGCGGCTAGCGGATACAATGAGCAGTTCTTC.

V usage is TRBV25-1 and J usage is TRBJ1-5, with D possibly TRBD1 on 5 matching bases. Trimming removed 2 bases at V and 4 bases at J, with 6 bases between. Germline lookup yields CDR1 MGHDK and CDR2 SYGVNS. This CDR3 is built from 13 residues. CDR3 loop: CASSEGGNQPQHF. In nucleotides, the CDR3 is TGTGCCAGCAGTGAAGGGGGGAATCAGCCCCAGCATTTT.

This chain joins TRBV6-1 and TRBJ2-7, with a possible D match to TRBD1 (6 bases). Germline assignment: CDR1 MNHNS and CDR2 SASEGT. Trimming removed 4 bases from V and 2 bases from J, with 12 bases in between. The CDR3 length is 14 residues. The CDR3 loop is CASSGTASPYEQYF. In DNA form, the CDR3 reads TGTGCCAGCAGTGGGACAGCTTCTCCCTACGAGCAGTACTTC.

This chain joins TRBV28 and TRBJ2-5; TRBD2 matches 11 bases. The junction had 10 bases not matched to a gene; V was cut back by 8 bases and J by 5 bases. CDR3 length: 15 amino acids. CDR1 and CDR2 (germline): MDHEN, SYDVKM. For the CDR3, the DNA is TGTGCCAGCTGCCCGACTAGCGGGAATCGGGAGACCCAGTACTTC. This translates into CASCPTSGNRETQYF.

The chain has TRBV23-1 and TRBJ1-5, with D hard to call. TRBV23-1 is designated an ORF whose function remains uncertain. V lost 0 bases to trimming and J lost 0 bases, with 21 bases between them. The CDR3 sequence is 20 residues long. In DNA form, the CDR3 reads TGCGCCAGCAGTCAATCACCCGGTCGGCTCAGGAACAATAGCAATCAGCCCCAGCATTTT. Protein sequence: CASSQSPGRLRNNSNQPQHF.

The CDR3 DNA reads TGTGCCAGTATCTCACCGGGACTAGCGGGAGCCTATGAGCAGTTCTTC. Translating it yields CASISPGLAGAYEQFF. The rearrangement links TRBV19 to TRBJ2-1, with 14 bases lining up with TRBD2. Germline V gene sequence: CDR1 LNHDA, CDR2 SQIVND (reference sequence). This CDR3 has 16 residues. J lost 8 bases, V lost 7 bases, and 10 bases had no gene match.

The chain recombines TRBV5-1 with TRBJ2-2; 9 bases are shared with TRBD2. Germline lookup yields CDR1 SGHRS and CDR2 YFSETQ. This CDR3 is 16 amino acids long. V lost 0 bases and J lost 8; bases outside the gene matches: 8. CDR3 residues: CASSLVAGEVTGELFF. CDR3 bases: TGCGCCAGCAGCTTGGTAGCGGGAGAGGTAACTGGGGAGCTGTTTTTT.

The chain links TRBV5-1 to TRBJ2-7, with 7 bases identical to TRBD1. Looked up from germline, CDR1 is SGHRS and CDR2 is YFSETQ. The CDR3 extends over 14 amino acids. V shed 4 bases and J 1 base; nucleotides not matched to a gene: 5. The CDR3 nucleotides are TGCGCCAGCAGCACCGGACAGGAATCCTACGAGCAGTACTTC. Amino acids: CASSTGQESYEQYF.

The chain links TRBV25-1 to TRBJ2-1; D gene unclear. Trimming left V 2 bases short and J 0 bases short, with 5 bases between. The germline V gene encodes CDR1 MGHDK and CDR2 SYGVNS. There are 14 residues in the CDR3. The CDR3 nucleotides read TGTGCCAGCAGTGAACCCAGCTCCTACAATGAGCAGTTCTTC. It encodes CASSEPSSYNEQFF.

V usage is TRBV25-1 and J usage is TRBJ1-2, with D perhaps matching TRBD1 (5 bases). V lost 4 bases and J lost 4, with 16 bases in between. The CDR3 has 15 amino acids. Germline loops: CDR1 MGHDK, CDR2 SYGVNS. For the CDR3, the DNA is TGTGCCAGCAGTGGGGGACTCCCCGTTGGCTATGGCTACACCTTC. Encoded protein: CASSGGLPVGYGYTF.

The chain joins TRBV6-4 to TRBJ1-2; D might be TRBD1 (5 bases). The CDR3 runs to 18 residues. Trimming took off 0 bases at V and 5 bases at J, with 22 bases between the two ends. From germline, CDR1 is MRHNA and CDR2 SNTAGT. CDR3 loop: CASSDSIRRGSPRYGYTF. CDR3 nucleotides: TGTGCCAGCAGTGACTCGATAAGGAGGGGATCGCCGCGATATGGCTACACCTTC.

Of note for this clone: The sample has other DNA sequences that encode this CDR3 too. The chain combines TRBV28 with TRBJ1-5, with D perhaps matching TRBD1 (6 bases). Germline-derived CDR1 and CDR2 are MDHEN and SYDVKM. The CDR3 consists of 15 residues. The germline V and J ends were trimmed by 3 bases and 2 bases, with 11 bases remaining between them. CDR3 in DNA: TGTGCCAGCAGTTTCGCGGGGGCGCGCAATCAGCCCCAGCATTTT. It yields the protein CASSFAGARNQPQHF.

The chain recombines TRBV6-6 with TRBJ1-4, with D tentatively TRBD1 (5 bases). CDR1 is MNHNY and CDR2 is SVGAGI in the germline V gene (reference sequence). The CDR3 extends over 15 amino acids. Trimming cost V 2 bases and J 8 bases, with 15 bases left between them. CDR3 in amino acids: CASSYLGRVREKLFF. In DNA form, the CDR3 reads TGTGCCAGCAGTTACCTGGGCAGGGTTAGGGAAAAACTGTTTTTT.

The chain employs TRBV7-2 and TRBJ2-5; D may be TRBD2 (5 bases). CDR1 is SGHTA, CDR2 FQGNSA, per germline. This CDR3 comprises 16 residues. Deletions cut 7 bases from V and 2 bases from J, with 20 bases between. The CDR3 DNA reads as TGTGCCAGCACCGTGGGAGTAGGGTCACCACAAGAGACCCAGTACTTC. Translation: CASTVGVGSPQETQYF.

This chain joins TRBV6-1 and TRBJ1-5; 9 positions agree with TRBD1. Germline V gene sequence: CDR1 MNHNS, CDR2 SASEGT. V lost 4 bases and J lost 7; bases outside the gene matches: 8. The CDR3 spans 15 residues. The CDR3 DNA follows: TGTGCCAGCAGTGTCACAGGGGGCGCGGGGCAGCCCCAGCATTTT. Its translation: CASSVTGGAGQPQHF.

The V and J genes are TRBV5-5 and TRBJ2-7; 9 nucleotides align to TRBD1. J gave up 1 base and V 4 bases, and 6 bases lay outside the gene matches. The length of the CDR3 is 15 residues. Germline assignment: CDR1 SGHKS and CDR2 YYEKEE (reference sequence). CDR3 protein: CASSKGQGISYEQYF. The CDR3 bases are TGTGCCAGCAGCAAAGGACAGGGGATTTCCTACGAGCAGTACTTC.

The chain joins TRBV27 to TRBJ2-7, with TRBD1 as a possible D gene (6 bases). The CDR3 sequence is 12 residues long. The V end was cut by 5 bases, the J end by 6 bases, with 11 bases between. Per germline, CDR1 MNHEY and CDR2 SMNVEV (reference sequence). The CDR3 spells CASSATGFEQYF. The CDR3 DNA sequence: TGTGCCAGCAGTGCGACAGGCTTCGAGCAGTACTTC.

This clone was detected only a few times. A clone one base away is much larger, so this may be a read error. Other DNA sequences in the sample encode the same CDR3. The chain has TRBV14 and TRBJ2-7; the D is unclear. The CDR3 consists of 11 residues. Germline CDR1 reads SGHDN; CDR2 reads FVKESK. The V end lost 3 bases, the J end lost 0 bases, and 0 bases lay between the germline ends. In DNA form, the CDR3 reads TGTGCCAGCAGCCACTCCTACGAGCAGTACTTC. It codes for CASSHSYEQYF.

The chain uses TRBV27 and TRBJ2-1, with TRBD2 matching over 14 bases. The V gene's germline CDR1 is MNHEY and CDR2 SMNVEV (reference sequence). The V gene end was trimmed by 6 bases and the J gene end by 4 bases; junction bases not matched to a gene: 8. The CDR3 extends over 17 amino acids. The DNA of the CDR3 is TGTGCCAGCAGGGGGGGACTAGCGGGAGTTCTGTACAATGAGCAGTTCTTC. Translating it yields CASRGGLAGVLYNEQFF.